This entry lists 10 T cell receptor beta chains sequenced from one sample in a study of T cell responses to AZD1222 COVID-19 vaccine. The method was immunoSEQ multiplex PCR; TCRdb's version includes in-frame clones alone and lacks a portion of them. The sample lists 150,000 or so clones, more than 85% occurring once. The input for sequencing was peripheral blood, taken 28 days after the second AZD1222 dose. The receptors shown here come from an adult who received the AZD1222 COVID-19 vaccine.

CDR3 sequence (DNA): TGCAGCGTTGAGAGGCAGGGACAATGGGGGGCCCAGTACTTC. Its translation is CSVERQGQWGAQYF. The rearrangement joins TRBV29-1 to TRBJ2-5; D is possibly TRBD1 or TRBD2 (6 bases each). CDR1 and CDR2 (germline): SQVTM, ANQGSEA. V lost 3 bases to trimming and J lost 9 bases, with 20 bases between them. This CDR3 comprises 14 residues. Full variable domain (outside the CDR3, taken from reference TRBV29-1 and TRBJ2-5): SAVISQKPSRDICQRGTSLTIQCQVDSQVTMMFWYRQQPGQSLTLIATANQGSEATYESGFVIDKFPISRPNLTFSTLTVSNMSPEDSSIYLCSVERQGQWGAQYFGPGTRLLVL.

The chain carries TRBV28 and TRBJ1-1; D is possibly TRBD1 (5 bases). V lost 5 bases, J lost 5 bases, and 15 bases lay in between. This CDR3 spans 14 amino acids. Germline CDR1 MDHEN, CDR2 SYDVKM. The CDR3: CASSPSQGRTEAFF. CDR3 nucleotide sequence: TGTGCCAGCAGTCCGTCGCAGGGCCGAACTGAAGCTTTCTTT.

This chain links TRBV9 with TRBJ2-5; D not resolved. V lost 1 base, J lost 2 bases, and 6 bases lay in between. Germline V CDR1 and CDR2: SGDLS, YYNGEE. The CDR3 has 13 amino acids. The CDR3 sequence is CASSVRHQETQYF. The CDR3 DNA reads TGTGCCAGCAGCGTAAGGCATCAAGAGACCCAGTACTTC.

The V gene is TRBV11-2, the J gene TRBJ2-3, with 7 bases lining up with TRBD2. CDR3 length: 16 residues. Germline assignment: CDR1 SGHAT and CDR2 FQNNGV. V trimming: 1 base; J trimming: 2 bases; junction bases outside the gene matches: 6. The CDR3 spells CASSLGTGLNTDTQYF. CDR3 in DNA: TGTGCCAGCAGCTTAGGAACGGGACTAAACACAGATACGCAGTATTTT.

V usage is TRBV7-9 and J usage is TRBJ1-5, with TRBD1 identical over 9 bases. The junction had 10 bases not matched to a gene; V was cut back by 6 bases and J by 4 bases. Germline V gene lookup returns CDR1 SEHNR and CDR2 FQNEAQ (reference sequence). This CDR3 comprises 16 residues. This CDR3 reads CASRNKPGTGNQPQHF. The CDR3 DNA reads as TGTGCCAGCAGGAACAAGCCCGGGACAGGGAATCAGCCCCAGCATTTT.

This clone was found a few times. This chain connects TRBV19 to TRBJ1-5; 7 nucleotides agree with TRBD1. Germline V CDR1 and CDR2: LNHDA, SQIVND (reference sequence). The CDR3 is made up of 19 amino acids. The V and J ends lost 4 bases and 0 bases, in that order; junction bases with no gene match: 15. CDR3 in amino acids: CASSTEPGQLYDSNQPQHF. DNA for the CDR3: TGTGCCAGTAGTACAGAACCGGGACAGCTATACGATAGCAATCAGCCCCAGCATTTT. The full variable domain, with the rest looked up from reference TRBV19 and TRBJ1-5, is DGGITQSPKYLFRKEGQNVTLSCEQNLNHDAMYWYRQDPGQGLRLIYYSQIVNDFQKGDIAEGYSVSREKKESFPLTVTSAQKNPTAFYLCASSTEPGQLYDSNQPQHFGDGTRLSIL.

With regard to this clone: Relative to the germline gene, one junction end is altered; a read error may explain this. The chain employs TRBV5-1 and TRBJ2-5; D gene uncertain. CDR3 size: 15 residues. Germline V gives CDR1 SGHRS, CDR2 YFSETQ. Here the CDR3 DNA reads TGCGCCAGCTGCTTGGCCGTAACTACGCAAGAGACCCAGTACTTC. Its translation: CASCLAVTTQETQYF.

The rearrangement uses TRBV5-1 and TRBJ1-6; 7 bases are a match to TRBD1. Germline loops: CDR1 SGHRS, CDR2 YFSETQ. Losses at the gene ends were 4 bases for V and 7 bases for J; bases not matched to a gene: 5. CDR3 length equals 14 residues. CDR3 in DNA: TGCGCCAGCAGCCAACAGGGGCCCAATTCACCCCTCCACTTT. It specifies CASSQQGPNSPLHF.

This sequence joins TRBV14 and TRBJ2-1, with 7 bases fitting TRBD2. Trimming at V came to 2 bases and at J to 4 bases, leaving 5 bases not matched to a gene. Germline CDR1 reads SGHDN; CDR2 reads FVKESK. The CDR3 sequence is 15 residues long. CDR3 DNA sequence: TGTGCCAGCAGCCAAATCCCGGGAGGTTACAATGAGCAGTTCTTC. Amino acid sequence: CASSQIPGGYNEQFF.

The chain is built from TRBV29-1 and TRBJ2-1, with TRBD2 matching over 9 bases. The germline gives CDR1 SQVTM, CDR2 ANQGSEA. V lost 7 bases and J lost 6; bases outside the gene matches: 7. The CDR3 is made up of 13 amino acids. The CDR3 spells CSEVSRGGNEQFF. DNA for the CDR3: TGCAGCGAGGTGTCGCGGGGGGGCAATGAGCAGTTCTTC.